The clone carrying this T cell receptor (beta chain) has at least ten counts. The antigen is not known. The sample comes from a study of CD8 T cells in ankylosing spondylitis. Library preparation for TCR beta used quantitative 5'-RACE with molecular barcodes. TCRdb redid the calling of the 5' RACE reads with MiXCR, one entry per CDR3 protein. This sample carries about 220,000 distinct CDR3 sequences, about 7.3% of them seen once, and the ten largest clones take over 12%. Study outcomes and limitations: The clones that were linked to disease were reported to be significantly enriched in matched synovial fluid samples from ankylosing spondylitis patients. Disease-linked clones bore a CD8+ phenotype, appearing relatively rarely in peripheral blood. A motif of 7 to 9 highly homologous TCR beta variants was seen as apparently characteristic of ankylosing spondylitis blood. Prior literature has documented some motif variants in synovial fluid and blood from reactive arthritis.

This CDR3 is built from 14 residues. Trimming removed 7 bases from V and 4 bases from J, with 16 bases in between. Sequencing used blood, either unsorted or a sorted T cell fraction (not recorded which). J is TRBJ2-5 and V is TRBV12-3 or TRBV12-4; D is perhaps TRBD2 (6 bases). The receptor comes from a male donor with ankylosing spondylitis. Here the CDR3 DNA reads TGTGCCAGCAAGGTCTTTGGCGGGGCAGAGACCCAGTACTTC. Translating gives CASKVFGGAETQYF.